This TCR beta chain was sequenced in a study of control samples from healthy donors and cancer patients. The V gene end was trimmed by 2 bases and the J gene end by 4 bases; junction bases not matched to a gene: 4. This CDR3 spans 16 amino acids. In germline, CDR1 is LGHNT, CDR2 FRNRAP. Assay: immunoSEQ multiplex PCR; the TCRdb copy retains only in-frame clones and omits some. The table lists 120,000 or so clones, about 88% of them singletons. The chain has TRBV12-5 and TRBJ2-6; 8 bases agree with TRBD1. The TCR comes from a man in his late teens or twenties in good health. Source material: blood. Here the CDR3 reads CASGLLTGVGANVLTF. CDR3 nucleotide sequence: TGTGCTAGTGGTTTGCTGACAGGGGTCGGGGCCAACGTCCTGACTTTC.